This T cell receptor beta chain was sequenced for a study of shared clonotypes between healthy human individuals. Study-level results: The four-donor shared clonotypes exceeded non-shared clonotypes in generation probability, with non-shared ones scoring lower. Specimens sampled were limited to blood, with tissue repertoires likely differing. With a handful of donors compared, approximately 5.5% of naive CD4 clonotypes were shared.

Selected positively for CCR7 and CD45RO-negative, naive CD8 cells excluded terminally differentiated effector memory CD45RA+ cells. TCRdb keeps only in-frame clones here, not all; method: immunoSEQ multiplex PCR. The table has more than 2 million clones, just under 95% seen once; the top ten hold around 1.7%. About this clone itself: The antigen is unknown.

The CDR3 contains 15 residues. J was trimmed by 1 base and V by 5 bases; bases with no gene match: 4. From germline, CDR1 is SEHNR and CDR2 FQNEAQ (reference sequence). The J gene is TRBJ1-3, the V gene TRBV7-9; 8 nucleotides match TRBD1. The source of this sequence is a man between 18 and 35 years old in good health. Some clones in this sample may be carry-over from other donors' samples. The sequencing sample was made of naive CD8+ T cells from PBMCs. CDR3 sequence reads: CASSRQGPSGNTIYF. The CDR3 DNA follows: TGTGCCAGCAGCAGACAGGGGCCGTCTGGAAACACCATATATTTT.